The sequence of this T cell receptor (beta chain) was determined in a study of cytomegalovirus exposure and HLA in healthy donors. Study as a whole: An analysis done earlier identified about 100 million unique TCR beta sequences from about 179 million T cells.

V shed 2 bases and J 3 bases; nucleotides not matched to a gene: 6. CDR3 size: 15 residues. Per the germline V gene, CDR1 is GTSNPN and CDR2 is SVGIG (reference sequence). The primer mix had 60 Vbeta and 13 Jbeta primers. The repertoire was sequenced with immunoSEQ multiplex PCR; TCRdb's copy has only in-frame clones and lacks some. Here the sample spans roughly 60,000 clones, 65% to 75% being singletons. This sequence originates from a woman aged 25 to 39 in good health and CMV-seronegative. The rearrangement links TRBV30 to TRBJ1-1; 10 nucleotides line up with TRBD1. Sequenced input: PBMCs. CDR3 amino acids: CAWSHLGQGDTEAFF. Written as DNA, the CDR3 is TGTGCCTGGAGTCACCTCGGACAGGGGGACACTGAAGCTTTCTTT.